The 13 T cell receptor beta chains in this list originate from one sample, sequenced in a study of CD8+CD57+ T cells in acquired aplastic anemia. TCR beta VDJ and CDR3 profiling used genomic DNA as template. TCRdb fed the reads into MiXCR, producing one record per CDR3 protein. Among fewer than 200,000 distinct CDR3 sequences, 50% to 75% were seen once, and the ten largest hold about 48%. The sample comprised sorted CD4+, CD8+, or CD8+CD57+ T cells (not recorded which) from PBMCs. The receptors come from a human donor in good health.

This clonotype is a singleton in its sample. The chain combines TRBV15 with TRBJ2-2; D unresolved. The germline V and J ends were trimmed by 0 bases and 7 bases, with 6 bases remaining between them. The CDR3 length is 13 residues. Germline CDR1 is LNHNV and CDR2 is YYDKDF (reference sequence). The CDR3: CATSRDGGGELFF. The CDR3 bases are TGTGCCACCAGCAGAGATGGCGGCGGGGAGCTGTTTTTT.

The chain employs TRBV19 and TRBJ2-6, with D possibly being TRBD1 (6 bases). V was clipped by 11 bases and J by 0 bases, with 17 bases between them. This CDR3 region has 16 residues. Germline CDR1 is LNHDA and CDR2 is SQIVND (reference sequence). This CDR3 reads CAGSPGQGSGANVLTF. CDR3 coding DNA: TGTGCCGGTTCCCCGGGACAAGGCTCTGGGGCCAACGTCCTGACTTTC. Based on the CDR3 plus reference TRBV19 and TRBJ2-6, the full variable domain is DGGITQSPKYLFRKEGQNVTLSCEQNLNHDAMYWYRQDPGQGLRLIYYSQIVNDFQKGDIAEGYSVSREKKESFPLTVTSAQKNPTAFYLCAGSPGQGSGANVLTFGAGSRLTVL.

The chain has TRBV19 and TRBJ1-2; TRBD1 aligns across 10 bases. V dropped 4 bases and J dropped 4; count of bases not matched to a gene: 12. This CDR3 spans 17 amino acids. Per the germline V gene, CDR1 is LNHDA and CDR2 is SQIVND (reference sequence). This chain's CDR3 is CASSKDRGFLKGYGYTF. CDR3 DNA: TGTGCCAGTAGTAAGGACAGGGGGTTCCTTAAAGGCTATGGCTACACCTTC. Complete variable domain (other parts from reference TRBV19 and TRBJ1-2): DGGITQSPKYLFRKEGQNVTLSCEQNLNHDAMYWYRQDPGQGLRLIYYSQIVNDFQKGDIAEGYSVSREKKESFPLTVTSAQKNPTAFYLCASSKDRGFLKGYGYTFGSGTRLTVV.

There are a few counts of this clonotype. V gene TRBV5-1 combines with J gene TRBJ2-3; 7 bases match TRBD1. The V gene end was trimmed by 4 bases and the J gene end by 0 bases; junction bases not matched to a gene: 2. Germline CDR1 and CDR2: SGHRS and YFSETQ. The CDR3 extends over 14 amino acids. The CDR3 loop is CASSTGDSTDTQYF. The CDR3 bases are TGCGCCAGCAGCACAGGGGACAGCACAGATACGCAGTATTTT.

This sequence joins TRBV20-1 and TRBJ1-5; no firm D call. V lost 2 bases and J 4 bases, leaving 6 bases between the germline ends. The CDR3 is 12 residues long. Germline V CDR1 and CDR2: DFQATT, SNEGSKA (reference sequence). CDR3 sequence reads: CSARSPNQPQHF. The DNA for the CDR3 is TGCAGTGCTAGATCCCCGAATCAGCCCCAGCATTTT.

Remarks on this clonotype: A much larger clone lies one base from this, so it may be a read error. The V call is TRBV11-3, the J call TRBJ1-4; TRBD1 matches 8 bases. Trimming at V came to 5 bases and at J to 3 bases, leaving 11 bases not matched to a gene. Germline V gene lookup returns CDR1 SGHNT and CDR2 YENEEA. CDR3 size: 17 residues. The CDR3 is CASSPRTGYTSNEKLFF. As DNA, the CDR3 is TGTGCCAGCAGCCCCCGGACAGGGTATACGTCTAATGAAAAACTGTTTTTT.

This sequence joins TRBV6-5 and TRBJ2-3, with a weak D call TRBD1 (5 bases). Trimming shortened V by 6 bases and J by 0 bases, and 10 bases separated the two germline ends. CDR1 and CDR2 (germline): MNHEY, SVGAGI. The CDR3 has 14 amino acids. The CDR3 is CASRQASSTDTQYF. The CDR3 bases are TGTGCCAGCAGACAGGCTTCTAGCACAGATACGCAGTATTTT.

Points on this clonotype: This clone may be a read error of a much larger clone one base away. The chain employs TRBV9 and TRBJ1-2; TRBD1 agrees at 9 bases. The J segment lost 2 bases and the V segment lost 1 base, leaving 3 bases of the junction unmatched. Germline V gives CDR1 SGDLS, CDR2 YYNGEE. The CDR3 has 15 amino acids. CDR3 residues: CASSVRTGGNYGYTF. The CDR3 nucleotides read TGTGCCAGCAGCGTAAGAACAGGGGGCAACTATGGCTACACCTTC.

As concerns this clonotype: Possible read error: a much larger clone is one base away. Since no conserved phenylalanine or tryptophan closes the CDR3, a read error is the likely cause. The genes are TRBV5-1 and TRBJ2-1, with 9 bases identical to TRBD2. Germline V lookup: CDR1 SGHRS, CDR2 YFSETQ. The CDR3 length is 12 residues. The CDR3 is CASSWGTSEQFL. The CDR3 nucleotides are TGTGCCAGCAGCTGGGGGACTAGCGAGCAGTTCCTC.

This clonotype was counted a few times. The chain carries TRBV19 and TRBJ2-7; D gene ambiguous. Trimming pared 7 bases from V and 1 base from J, leaving 8 bases between. The CDR3 has 12 residues. Germline V gene sequence: CDR1 LNHDA, CDR2 SQIVND (reference sequence). CDR3 coding DNA: TGTGCCAGTAAGGGCTTGTCCTACGAGCAGTACTTC. It translates to CASKGLSYEQYF. The full variable domain, with the rest looked up from reference TRBV19 and TRBJ2-7, is DGGITQSPKYLFRKEGQNVTLSCEQNLNHDAMYWYRQDPGQGLRLIYYSQIVNDFQKGDIAEGYSVSREKKESFPLTVTSAQKNPTAFYLCASKGLSYEQYFGPGTRLTVT.

This chain links TRBV20-1 with TRBJ1-2; unclear D gene. The germline gives CDR1 DFQATT, CDR2 SNEGSKA (reference sequence). The V end was cut by 8 bases, the J end by 3 bases, with 1 base between. This CDR3 has 8 residues. Here the CDR3 DNA reads TGCAGTCACTATGGCTACACCTTC. Its translation: CSHYGYTF.

This clonotype occurred once. The J gene is TRBJ1-5, the V gene TRBV20-1; maybe TRBD1 (5 bases). Between the trimmed V and J ends, which lost 6 bases and 2 bases, there was a span of 17 bases. Germline V lookup: CDR1 DFQATT, CDR2 SNEGSKA (reference sequence). The CDR3 loop spans 15 amino acids. The chain's CDR3 is CSALIPGTGNQPQHF. CDR3 coding DNA: TGCAGTGCCCTCATCCCCGGGACCGGCAATCAGCCCCAGCATTTT.

This clonotype showed up just a few times. V gene TRBV19 combines with J gene TRBJ2-3; D not resolved. Trimming took off 5 bases at V and 5 bases at J, with 11 bases between the two ends. CDR1 is LNHDA and CDR2 is SQIVND in the germline V gene (reference sequence). The CDR3 sequence is 13 residues long. CDR3 DNA sequence: TGTGCCAGTAGTTTGGCAGGCGGAGATACGCAGTATTTT. Encoded protein: CASSLAGGDTQYF.